This passage covers 8 T cell receptor beta chains from one sample sequenced in a study of T-cell reconstitution after alpha-beta-depleted transplantation in children. The TCRbeta library was prepared with unique molecular identifiers. TCRdb redid the calling of the PCR reads with MiXCR, one entry per CDR3 protein. The sample has about 200,000 distinct CDR3 sequences, 5% to 7.5% seen once. Here the sequenced sample was PBMCs, taken before TCRalphabeta/CD19-depleted stem cell transplant. All receptors derive from a girl under two years old with combined immunodeficiency, due to receive a stem cell transplant.

This clonotype was counted at least ten times. The chain employs TRBV7-6 and TRBJ1-3; no clear D gene. Trimming took off 5 bases at V and 0 bases at J, with 20 bases between the two ends. Germline assignment: CDR1 SGHVS and CDR2 FNYEAQ. The CDR3 length is 18 residues. This chain's CDR3 is CASSEEDEPLYSGNTIYF. The CDR3 nucleotides read TGTGCCAGCAGCGAAGAAGACGAGCCCCTCTACTCTGGAAACACCATATATTTT.

This clonotype was counted at least ten times. The genes are TRBV4-1 and TRBJ2-7; 7 bases match TRBD2. The CDR3 extends over 15 amino acids. Germline V gene data show CDR1 as MGHRA and CDR2 as YSYEKL. The J segment lost 6 bases and the V segment lost 1 base, leaving 9 bases of the junction unmatched. The CDR3 here is CASSQVDQGGIEQYF. The CDR3 region has the DNA TGCGCCAGCAGCCAAGTTGACCAGGGAGGGATCGAGCAGTACTTC.

The table lists this clonotype with many counts. The J gene is TRBJ2-5, the V gene TRBV7-6; the D call may be TRBD1 or TRBD2 (5 bases each). Germline values: CDR1 SGHVS, CDR2 FNYEAQ. With 5 bases removed from V and 5 bases from J, the gap between germline ends came to 18 bases. This CDR3 has 15 residues. CDR3 nucleotide sequence: TGTGCCAGCAGCATGACCGAGTCGAGGGGCGAGACCCAGTACTTC. Protein: CASSMTESRGETQYF.

In its sample, this clonotype was seen many times. V gene TRBV7-9 combines with J gene TRBJ1-2; 8 bases are a match to TRBD1. Trimming removed 5 bases from V and 7 bases from J; junction bases left unmatched: 6. CDR3 length: 13 residues. Germline-derived CDR1 and CDR2 are SEHNR and FQNEAQ (reference sequence). The CDR3 loop reads CASSQDREGGYTF. The CDR3, as DNA: TGTGCCAGCAGCCAGGACAGGGAGGGTGGCTACACCTTC. The variable domain in full, with the rest retrieved from reference TRBV7-9 and TRBJ1-2, is DTGVSQNPRHKITKRGQNVTFRCDPISEHNRLYWYRQTLGQGPEFLTYFQNEAQLEKSRLLSDRFSAERPKGSFSTLEIQRTEQGDSAMYLCASSQDREGGYTFGSGTRLTVV.

This clonotype was observed at least ten times. The V call is TRBV29-1, the J call TRBJ2-7; D may correspond to TRBD1 or TRBD2 (5 bases each). This CDR3 comprises 14 residues. V shed 4 bases and J shed 2 bases, with 15 bases lying between them. Per the germline V gene, CDR1 is SQVTM and CDR2 is ANQGSEA. The CDR3, as DNA: TGCAGCGTTGGTCCCCGGGACCGAGCCTACGAGCAGTACTTC. It yields the protein CSVGPRDRAYEQYF.

In its sample, this clonotype was seen many times. The gene calls are TRBV28 and TRBJ2-3; no clear D gene. This CDR3 spans 13 amino acids. Germline CDR1 and CDR2: MDHEN and SYDVKM. Trimming took off 1 base at V and 7 bases at J, with 9 bases between the two ends. The CDR3 sequence: CASSLSLPNTQYF. CDR3 sequence (DNA): TGTGCCAGCAGTTTATCCCTACCGAATACGCAGTATTTT.

This clonotype was counted ten times or more. The CDR3 DNA sequence: TGCAGTGCTCGCAGGGGTGGCCACAATGAGCAGTTCTTC. It translates to CSARRGGHNEQFF. The V gene is TRBV20-1, the J gene TRBJ2-1; a weak D match, TRBD1 (6 bases). V was trimmed by 5 bases and J by 5 bases, leaving 13 bases between them. The CDR3 loop spans 13 amino acids. Germline assignment: CDR1 DFQATT and CDR2 SNEGSKA (reference sequence).

This clonotype was recorded many times. This sequence joins TRBV6-1 and TRBJ2-1, with D hard to call. Trimming took off 1 base at V and 8 bases at J, with 3 bases between the two ends. CDR3 size: 11 residues. Germline V gives CDR1 MNHNS, CDR2 SASEGT. In nucleotides, the CDR3 is TGTGCCAGCAGTGAAGGAGATGAGCAGTTCTTC. It codes for CASSEGDEQFF.